This T cell receptor (beta chain) was captured in a study of shared clonotypes between healthy human individuals. Study results and limitations: The four-donor shared clonotypes exceeded non-shared clonotypes in generation probability, with non-shared ones scoring lower. Sharing across a few donors was seen in around 5% of naive CD4 clonotypes.

Naive CD8 cells lacked CD45RO and underwent positive selection for CCR7, leaving out terminally differentiated effector memory CD45RA+ cells. Donors were healthy HIV-negative adults without recent acute infections or vaccinations. V shed 3 bases and J shed 3 bases, with 12 bases lying between them. This CDR3 is built from 14 residues. Per germline, CDR1 SGHAT and CDR2 FQNNGV. To note about this clone: Its target is unknown.

The assay was immunoSEQ multiplex PCR, and TCRdb's table has in-frame clones only and misses some. The data contain a few hundred thousand clones, just under 97% of them singletons. The chain employs TRBV11-2 and TRBJ2-7, with D tentatively TRBD1 (6 bases). The material sequenced was naive CD8+ T cells sorted from blood. This sequence was found in a woman aged 30 to 39 in good health. This chain's CDR3 is CASSFSGANYEQYF. CDR3 bases: TGTGCCAGCAGCTTCTCAGGGGCTAACTACGAGCAGTACTTC.